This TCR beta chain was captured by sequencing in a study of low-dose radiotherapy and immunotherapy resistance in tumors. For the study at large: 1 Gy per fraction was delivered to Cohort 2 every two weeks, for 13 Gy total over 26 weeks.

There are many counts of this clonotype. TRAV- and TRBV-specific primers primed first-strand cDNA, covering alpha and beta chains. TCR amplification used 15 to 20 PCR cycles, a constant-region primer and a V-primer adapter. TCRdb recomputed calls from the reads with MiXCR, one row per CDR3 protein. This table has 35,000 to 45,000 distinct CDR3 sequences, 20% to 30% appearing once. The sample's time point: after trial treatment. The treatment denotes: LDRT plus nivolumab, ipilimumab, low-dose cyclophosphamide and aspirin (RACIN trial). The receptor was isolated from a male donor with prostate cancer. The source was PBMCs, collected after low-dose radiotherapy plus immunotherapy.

The CDR3 reads CASSRTGTETQYF. The CDR3 bases are TGTGCCAGCAGCCGGACAGGGACAGAGACCCAGTACTTC. The chain uses TRBV4-2 and TRBJ2-5; 8 nucleotides align to TRBD1. With 4 bases clipped from V and 4 bases from J, the junction kept 2 bases outside the gene matches. The germline V gene has CDR1 LGHNA and CDR2 YNFKEQ. This CDR3 is 13 amino acids long.